These T cell receptor beta chains were read from a single sample in a study of cytomegalovirus exposure and HLA in healthy donors. The data were produced by immunoSEQ multiplex PCR, yet TCRdb's version contains in-frame clones alone and is incomplete. The sample shows more than 150,000 clones, 75% to 85% of them seen only once. Input material: PBMCs. These receptor sequences come from a girl aged 10 to 17 in good health and CMV-seropositive. CDR3s include the opening cysteine and the closing phenylalanine or tryptophan. The D gene is left open where the match is weak. Not every row has a clone size; where given, it reads once, few, many or a size class.

J gene,clone size,D gene,V gene,CDR3 DNA,CDR3 protein
TRBJ2-1,-,TRBD2,TRBV5-1,TGCGCCAGCAGCGTGGGACTAGGCCCCTACAATGAGCAGTTCTTC,CASSVGLGPYNEQFF
TRBJ2-7,few,-,TRBV6-1,TGTGCCAGCAGTGAAAGGGGCAGAGGTCCCAGCTCCTACGAGCAGTACTTC,CASSERGRGPSSYEQYF
TRBJ1-4,-,TRBD1,TRBV7-2,TGTGCCAGCAGCTTAGTGACAGGGCCTAATGAAAAACTGTTTTTT,CASSLVTGPNEKLFF
TRBJ2-3,-,-,TRBV20-1,TGCAGTGCTAGGGCGGGAGATACGCAGTATTTT,CSARAGDTQYF
TRBJ1-4,-,-,TRBV5-1,TGCGCCAGCAGTTTCAGCGGGGCGGGGTCCGCAACTAATGAAAAACTGTTTTTT,CASSFSGAGSATNEKLFF
TRBJ1-1,-,-,TRBV25-1,TGTGCCAGCGCGAACAGGGTAGACACTGAAGCTTTCTTT,CASANRVDTEAFF
TRBJ1-4,few,-,TRBV18,TGTGCCAGCTCAGGCGGTACAGGGCTTCAGGAAAAACTGTTTTTT,CASSGGTGLQEKLFF
TRBJ1-5,-,-,TRBV4-3,TGCGCCAGCAGCCAATTGACTGGAGGGCCCCAGCATTTT,CASSQLTGGPQHF
TRBJ2-5,-,TRBD1,TRBV5-5,TGTGCCAGCAGCTCGGGACAGCTCCAAGAGACCCAGTACTTC,CASSSGQLQETQYF
TRBJ2-5,-,TRBD1,TRBV7-9,TGTGCCAGCAGCTTCACACCGGGACAGGGTCGAGAGACCCAGTACTTC,CASSFTPGQGRETQYF
TRBJ2-1,few,TRBD2,TRBV9,TGTGCCAGCAACCCAGACGGACTAGCGGCCAATGAGCAGTTCTTC,CASNPDGLAANEQFF
TRBJ1-5,-,TRBD1,TRBV27,TGTGCCAGCAGTTTATCGGGGTTGACAGGGAATCAGCCCCAGCATTTT,CASSLSGLTGNQPQHF
TRBJ2-2,once,TRBD1,TRBV6-5,TGTGCCAGCAGTTACCCGGACAGGGCCGGGGAGCTGTTTTTT,CASSYPDRAGELFF
TRBJ2-3,-,-,TRBV21-1,TGTGCCAGCAGCGTTAGCGGGGGCCGCTTAGATACGCAGTATTTT,CASSVSGGRLDTQYF
TRBJ2-5,few,TRBD1,TRBV7-7,TGTGCCAGCAGCTCAGGGGGCGGCGAGACCCAGTACTTC,CASSSGGGETQYF
TRBJ2-3,-,TRBD1,TRBV9,TGTGCCAGCAGCGGGGGACAGACCACAGATACGCAGTATTTT,CASSGGQTTDTQYF
TRBJ1-4,-,TRBD1,TRBV4-3,TGCGCCAGTCGCTACCAGGGGGGAAATGAAAAACTGTTTTTT,CASRYQGGNEKLFF
TRBJ2-3,-,TRBD1,TRBV5-1,TGCGCCAGCAGCTTGCAGGGGGAGACAGATACGCAGTATTTT,CASSLQGETDTQYF
TRBJ2-1,once,-,TRBV4-3,TGCGCCAGCAGCCAAGTCGGGGGAAACAATGAGCAGTTCTTC,CASSQVGGNNEQFF
TRBJ1-3,-,-,TRBV7-6,TGTGCCAGCAGAGAGACAGGCGGTGGAAACACCATATATTTT,CASRETGGGNTIYF
TRBJ2-7,-,-,TRBV6-1,TGTGCCAGCAGTGGGTTGGGGGCGGCGCCCTACGAGCAGTACTTC,CASSGLGAAPYEQYF
TRBJ1-1,once,-,TRBV9,TGTGCCAGCAGCGTAGACGGGAACACTGAAGCTTTCTTT,CASSVDGNTEAFF
TRBJ1-3,-,-,TRBV6-5,TGTGCCAGCAAGACAGGAATCTCTGGAAACACCATATATTTT,CASKTGISGNTIYF
TRBJ2-1,-,TRBD2,TRBV29-1,TGCAGCGTTGTCCGCCTAGCGGGGGGCCAGGATGAGCAGTTCTTC,CSVVRLAGGQDEQFF
TRBJ1-2,-,-,TRBV4-3,TGCGCCAGCAGCCAAGATGGGGCAGGGAAGTATGGCTACACCTTC,CASSQDGAGKYGYTF
TRBJ1-2,-,TRBD1,TRBV5-5,TGTGCCAGCAGCTTCCCGACAGGGCTGAGTGTGAGGGGCTACACCTTC,CASSFPTGLSVRGYTF
TRBJ2-7,-,-,TRBV20-1,TGCAGTGCTAGCAGGGGTTACGAGCAGTACTTC,CSASRGYEQYF
TRBJ1-1,once,TRBD1,TRBV4-2,TGTGCCAGCAGCCAAGAACAGGGGGCAGAGAACACTGAAGCTTTCTTT,CASSQEQGAENTEAFF
TRBJ1-6,-,TRBD1,TRBV7-9,TGTGCCAGCAGCCCGTATGGACAGGGAGGTTCACCCCTCCACTTT,CASSPYGQGGSPLHF
TRBJ2-7,once,TRBD1,TRBV4-3,TGCGCCAGCAGCCAAGAGCTTAGGGACAGAGCTCTTACGACGCAGTACTTC,CASSQELRDRALTTQYF